This is a list of T cell receptor beta chains from one sample in a study of OX40 agonist ivuxolimab in advanced cancers. The data were produced by immunoSEQ multiplex PCR, yet TCRdb's version contains in-frame clones alone and is incomplete. The table lists some 70,000 clones, about 90% of them singletons. The sequencing used CD4+ or CD8+ T cells sorted from blood, collected in a trial of the OX40 agonist ivuxolimab. Receptor source: an adult with an advanced solid tumor such as melanoma, head and neck, liver or kidney cancer. Both conserved end residues are part of each CDR3. The order of the fields is J gene, V gene, D gene, clone size, CDR3 protein, CDR3 DNA. The D gene is left open where the match is weak. The size field is filled for only some rows; it gives once, few, many or a size class.

J: TRBJ1-3
V: TRBV9
D: NA
size: NA
CDR3: CASSGNTIYF
DNA: TGTGCCAGCAGTGGAAACACCATATATTTT

J: TRBJ1-2
V: TRBV5-6
D: TRBD1
size: NA
CDR3: CASSPAGTAPYGYTF
DNA: TGTGCCAGCAGCCCGGCCGGGACAGCACCCTATGGCTACACCTTC

J: TRBJ1-5
V: TRBV10-3
D: NA
size: NA
CDR3: CAIRHRGDQPQHF
DNA: TGTGCCATCAGGCATAGGGGGGATCAGCCCCAGCATTTT

J: TRBJ2-3
V: TRBV5-4
D: TRBD2
size: few
CDR3: CASSLVPAGSTDTQYF
DNA: TGTGCCAGCAGCTTGGTTCCAGCGGGAAGCACAGATACGCAGTATTTT

J: TRBJ2-1
V: TRBV7-3
D: NA
size: NA
CDR3: CASSGGDGPYNEQFF
DNA: TGTGCCAGCAGCGGTGGAGACGGACCCTACAATGAGCAGTTCTTC

J: TRBJ2-3
V: TRBV7-3
D: NA
size: NA
CDR3: CASSSLTGITDTQYF
DNA: TGTGCCAGCAGCTCTCTTACAGGGATCACAGATACGCAGTATTTT

J: TRBJ1-2
V: TRBV19
D: TRBD1
size: NA
CDR3: CASNQGAAGYTF
DNA: TGTGCCAGTAACCAGGGGGCGGCTGGCTACACCTTC

J: TRBJ1-3
V: TRBV6-1
D: NA
size: NA
CDR3: CASSLDDSGNTIYF
DNA: TGTGCCAGCAGCTTGGACGACTCTGGAAACACCATATATTTT

J: TRBJ1-3
V: TRBV30
D: NA
size: once
CDR3: CAWSLQGPQGSTIYF
DNA: TGTGCCTGGAGCCTACAGGGCCCCCAGGGGAGCACCATATATTTT

J: TRBJ1-5
V: TRBV19
D: TRBD1
size: NA
CDR3: CASSIDQTGNQPQHF
DNA: TGTGCCAGTAGTATAGATCAGACAGGGAATCAGCCCCAGCATTTT

J: TRBJ2-7
V: TRBV30
D: TRBD1
size: NA
CDR3: CAWSVPTGDLVSYEQYF
DNA: TGTGCCTGGAGTGTACCGACAGGGGATTTGGTAAGCTACGAGCAGTACTTC

J: TRBJ2-1
V: TRBV28
D: TRBD1
size: NA
CDR3: CATNGRTGAYNEQFF
DNA: TGTGCCACCAACGGACGGACAGGAGCCTACAATGAGCAGTTCTTC

J: TRBJ2-7
V: TRBV19
D: TRBD1
size: NA
CDR3: CATSQPSGTGAYEQYF
DNA: TGTGCCACCTCGCAACCATCCGGGACAGGGGCCTACGAGCAGTACTTC

J: TRBJ2-7
V: TRBV14
D: NA
size: few
CDR3: CASSRASPLYEQYF
DNA: TGTGCCAGCAGCCGGGCCTCTCCCCTTTACGAGCAGTACTTC

J: TRBJ1-5
V: TRBV6-1
D: NA
size: NA
CDR3: CASSEARGVNQPQHF
DNA: TGTGCCAGCAGTGAAGCGCGAGGGGTCAATCAGCCCCAGCATTTT

J: TRBJ2-1
V: TRBV27
D: NA
size: NA
CDR3: CASSLVSGGGTSYNEQFF
DNA: TGTGCCAGCAGTTTAGTGAGTGGTGGCGGGACGTCGTACAATGAGCAGTTCTTC

J: TRBJ2-1
V: TRBV19
D: NA
size: NA
CDR3: CASSIVPHNEQFF
DNA: TGTGCCAGTAGTATAGTCCCCCACAATGAGCAGTTCTTC

J: TRBJ1-5
V: TRBV6-5
D: TRBD1
size: NA
CDR3: CASSSTGGWRQPQHF
DNA: TGTGCCAGCAGTTCCACAGGGGGTTGGCGGCAGCCCCAGCATTTT

J: TRBJ1-4
V: TRBV2
D: NA
size: NA
CDR3: CASNYRTTNEKLFF
DNA: TGTGCCAGCAATTACAGGACAACTAATGAAAAACTGTTTTTT

J: TRBJ2-3
V: TRBV28
D: NA
size: NA
CDR3: CATSRRTDTQYF
DNA: TGTGCCACCTCCCGACGCACAGATACGCAGTATTTT

J: TRBJ2-1
V: TRBV12-5
D: TRBD2
size: NA
CDR3: CASGLPPGLAGNEQFF
DNA: TGTGCTAGTGGTTTGCCACCGGGACTAGCAGGCAATGAGCAGTTCTTC

J: TRBJ1-3
V: TRBV10-1
D: NA
size: once
CDR3: CASSENSAGNTIYF
DNA: TGCGCCAGCAGTGAGAACAGTGCTGGAAACACCATATATTTT

J: TRBJ2-5
V: TRBV7-9
D: NA
size: few
CDR3: CASSGGLRETQYF
DNA: TGTGCCAGCAGTGGGGGGTTGAGGGAGACCCAGTACTTC

J: TRBJ1-5
V: TRBV10-3
D: TRBD1
size: NA
CDR3: CAIGQGGQPQHF
DNA: TGTGCCATCGGACAGGGTGGACAGCCCCAGCATTTT

J: TRBJ2-1
V: TRBV5-4
D: NA
size: NA
CDR3: CASSLAISNNEQFF
DNA: TGTGCCAGCAGCTTGGCCATTTCAAACAATGAGCAGTTCTTC

J: TRBJ2-1
V: TRBV15
D: NA
size: once
CDR3: CATSETAYNEQFF
DNA: TGTGCCACCTCCGAGACGGCCTACAATGAGCAGTTCTTC

J: TRBJ1-2
V: TRBV19
D: NA
size: NA
CDR3: CASKADPTNYGYTF
DNA: TGTGCCAGTAAAGCGGACCCGACCAACTATGGCTACACCTTC

J: TRBJ1-2
V: TRBV15
D: TRBD1
size: NA
CDR3: CATSRQTGVGYGYTF
DNA: TGTGCCACCAGCAGACAGACAGGGGTTGGGTATGGCTACACCTTC

J: TRBJ1-3
V: TRBV19
D: NA
size: few
CDR3: CASSTGVSSGNTIYF
DNA: TGTGCCAGTAGCACCGGTGTTAGCTCTGGAAACACCATATATTTT

J: TRBJ1-1
V: TRBV14
D: NA
size: NA
CDR3: CASSPIRFTEAFF
DNA: TGTGCCAGCAGCCCCATCAGGTTCACTGAAGCTTTCTTT